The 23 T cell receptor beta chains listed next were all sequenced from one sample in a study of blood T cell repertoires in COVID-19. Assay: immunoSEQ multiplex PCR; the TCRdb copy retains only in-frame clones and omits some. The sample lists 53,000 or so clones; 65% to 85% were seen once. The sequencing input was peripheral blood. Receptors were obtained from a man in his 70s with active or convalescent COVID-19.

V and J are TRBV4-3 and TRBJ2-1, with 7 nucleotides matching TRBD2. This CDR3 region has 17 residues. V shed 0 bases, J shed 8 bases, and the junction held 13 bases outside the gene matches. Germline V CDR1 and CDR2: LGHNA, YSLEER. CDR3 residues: CASSQDRGLVQGYEQFF. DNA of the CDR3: TGCGCCAGCAGCCAAGACCGAGGACTAGTCCAGGGTTATGAGCAGTTCTTC.

CDR3 sequence reads: CASSLQGTSGASTDTQYF. The CDR3 DNA reads TGTGCCAGCAGCCTACAAGGGACTAGCGGGGCAAGCACAGATACGCAGTATTTT. The genes are TRBV27 and TRBJ2-3; 13 nucleotides line up with TRBD2. Germline CDR1 MNHEY, CDR2 SMNVEV (reference sequence). The CDR3 consists of 18 residues. The trim removed 6 bases at V and 0 bases at J, leaving 9 bases unmatched.

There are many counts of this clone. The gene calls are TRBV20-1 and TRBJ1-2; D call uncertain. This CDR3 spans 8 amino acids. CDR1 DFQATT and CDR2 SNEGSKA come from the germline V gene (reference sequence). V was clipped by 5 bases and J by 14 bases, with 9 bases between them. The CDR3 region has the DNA TGCAGTGCTCCTCCGAGTACCTTC. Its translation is CSAPPSTF.

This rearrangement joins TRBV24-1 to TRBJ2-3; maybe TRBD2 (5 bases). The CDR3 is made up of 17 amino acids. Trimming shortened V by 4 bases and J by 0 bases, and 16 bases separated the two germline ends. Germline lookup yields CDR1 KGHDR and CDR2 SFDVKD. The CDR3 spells CATSDPLGDLSTDTQYF. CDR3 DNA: TGTGCCACCAGTGACCCCCTCGGGGATCTTAGCACAGATACGCAGTATTTT.

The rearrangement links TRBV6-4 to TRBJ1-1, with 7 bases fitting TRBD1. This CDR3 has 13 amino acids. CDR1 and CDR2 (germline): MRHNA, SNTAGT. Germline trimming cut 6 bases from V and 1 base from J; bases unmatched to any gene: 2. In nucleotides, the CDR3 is TGTGCCAGCAGCAGGACAGGGAACACTGAAGCTTTCTTT. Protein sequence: CASSRTGNTEAFF.

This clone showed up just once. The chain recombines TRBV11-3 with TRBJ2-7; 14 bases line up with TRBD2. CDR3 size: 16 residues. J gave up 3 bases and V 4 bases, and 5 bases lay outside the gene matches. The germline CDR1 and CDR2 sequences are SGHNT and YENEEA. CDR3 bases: TGTGCCAGCAGCTCAGGACTAGCGGGAGGCCTCTACGAGCAGTACTTC. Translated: CASSSGLAGGLYEQYF.

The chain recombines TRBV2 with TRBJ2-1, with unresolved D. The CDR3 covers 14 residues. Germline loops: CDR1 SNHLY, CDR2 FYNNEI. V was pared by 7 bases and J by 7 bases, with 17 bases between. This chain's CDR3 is CASKIGSRWNEQFF. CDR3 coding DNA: TGTGCCAGCAAGATTGGCTCTCGTTGGAATGAGCAGTTCTTC. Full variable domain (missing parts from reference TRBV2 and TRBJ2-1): EPEVTQTPSHQVTQMGQEVILRCVPISNHLYFYWYRQILGQKVEFLVSFYNNEISEKSEIFDDQFSVERPDGSNFTLKIRSTKLEDSAMYFCASKIGSRWNEQFFGPGTRLTVL.

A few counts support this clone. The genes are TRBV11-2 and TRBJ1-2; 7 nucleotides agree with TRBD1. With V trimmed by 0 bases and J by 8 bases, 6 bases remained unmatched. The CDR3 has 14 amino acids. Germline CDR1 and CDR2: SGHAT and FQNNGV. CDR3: CASSLDLRGHGYTF. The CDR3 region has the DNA TGTGCCAGCAGCTTAGATCTGAGGGGGCACGGCTACACCTTC.

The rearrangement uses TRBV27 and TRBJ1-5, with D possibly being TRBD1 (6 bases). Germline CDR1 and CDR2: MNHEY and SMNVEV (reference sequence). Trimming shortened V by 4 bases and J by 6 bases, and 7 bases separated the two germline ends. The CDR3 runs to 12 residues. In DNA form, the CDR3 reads TGTGCCAGCAGTTCCAGGGGTCAGCCCCAGCATTTT. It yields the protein CASSSRGQPQHF.

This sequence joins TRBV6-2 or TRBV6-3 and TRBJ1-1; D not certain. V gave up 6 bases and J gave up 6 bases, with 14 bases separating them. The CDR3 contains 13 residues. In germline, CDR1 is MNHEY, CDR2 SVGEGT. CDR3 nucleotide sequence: TGTGCCAGCAGCCAGAATGTGGGCGCTGAAGCTTTCTTT. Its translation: CASSQNVGAEAFF.

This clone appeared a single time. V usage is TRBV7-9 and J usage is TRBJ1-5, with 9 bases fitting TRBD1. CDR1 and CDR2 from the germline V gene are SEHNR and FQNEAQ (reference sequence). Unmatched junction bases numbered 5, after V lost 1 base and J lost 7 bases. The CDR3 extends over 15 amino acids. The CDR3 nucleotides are TGTGCCAGCAGCTTAGACAGGGGGCTTGGGCAGCCCCAGCATTTT. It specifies CASSLDRGLGQPQHF.

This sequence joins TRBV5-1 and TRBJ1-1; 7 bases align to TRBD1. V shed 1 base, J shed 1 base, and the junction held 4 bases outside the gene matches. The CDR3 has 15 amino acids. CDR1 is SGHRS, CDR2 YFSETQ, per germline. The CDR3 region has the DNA TGCGCCAGCAGCTTGTTTCAGGGGGGGAACACTGAAGCTTTCTTT. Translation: CASSLFQGGNTEAFF.

CDR3 nucleotides: TGTGCCAGCAGTTTAAGATCCTGGGAGGCAGGGTACAATGAGCAGTTCTTC. Translating gives CASSLRSWEAGYNEQFF. V and J are TRBV27 and TRBJ2-1, with D perhaps TRBD2 (6 bases). Trimming pared 2 bases from V and 4 bases from J, leaving 18 bases between. Per germline, CDR1 MNHEY and CDR2 SMNVEV (reference sequence). The CDR3 consists of 17 residues.

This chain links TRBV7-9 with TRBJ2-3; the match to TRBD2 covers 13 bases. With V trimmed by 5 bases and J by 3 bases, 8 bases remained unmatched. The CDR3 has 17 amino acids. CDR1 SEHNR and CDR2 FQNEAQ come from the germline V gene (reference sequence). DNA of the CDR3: TGTGCCAGCAGCCAAACGGGACTAGCGGGACCGACAGATACGCAGTATTTT. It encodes CASSQTGLAGPTDTQYF.

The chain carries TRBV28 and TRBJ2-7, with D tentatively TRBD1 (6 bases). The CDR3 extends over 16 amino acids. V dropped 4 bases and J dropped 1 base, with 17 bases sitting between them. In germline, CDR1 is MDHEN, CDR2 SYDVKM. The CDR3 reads CASSSTGSRSSYEQYF. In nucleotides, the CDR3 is TGTGCCAGCAGTTCTACAGGGTCACGGTCGTCCTACGAGCAGTACTTC.

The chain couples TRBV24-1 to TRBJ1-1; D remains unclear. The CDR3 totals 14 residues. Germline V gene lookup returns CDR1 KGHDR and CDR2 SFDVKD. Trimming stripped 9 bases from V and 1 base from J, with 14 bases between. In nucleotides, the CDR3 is TGTGCCACCGTAGGTCGACTGAGGAACACTGAAGCTTTCTTT. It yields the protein CATVGRLRNTEAFF.

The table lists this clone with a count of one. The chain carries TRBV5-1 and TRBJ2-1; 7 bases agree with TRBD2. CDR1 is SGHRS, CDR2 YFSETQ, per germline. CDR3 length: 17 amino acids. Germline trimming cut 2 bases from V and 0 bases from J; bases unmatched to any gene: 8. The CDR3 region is CASSLKTSVSSYNEQFF. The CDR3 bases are TGCGCCAGCAGCTTAAAAACTAGCGTTAGCTCCTACAATGAGCAGTTCTTC. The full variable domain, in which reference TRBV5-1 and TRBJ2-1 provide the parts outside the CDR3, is KAGVTQTPRYLIKTRGQQVTLSCSPISGHRSVSWYQQTPGQGLQFLFEYFSETQRNKGNFPGRFSGRQFSNSRSEMNVSTLELGDSALYLCASSLKTSVSSYNEQFFGPGTRLTVL.

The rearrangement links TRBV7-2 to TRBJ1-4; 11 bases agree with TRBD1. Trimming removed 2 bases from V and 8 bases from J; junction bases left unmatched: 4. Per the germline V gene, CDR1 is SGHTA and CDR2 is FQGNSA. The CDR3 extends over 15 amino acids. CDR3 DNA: TGTGCCAGCAGCTTACTCGGGACAGGGGGAGAAAAACTGTTTTTT. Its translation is CASSLLGTGGEKLFF.

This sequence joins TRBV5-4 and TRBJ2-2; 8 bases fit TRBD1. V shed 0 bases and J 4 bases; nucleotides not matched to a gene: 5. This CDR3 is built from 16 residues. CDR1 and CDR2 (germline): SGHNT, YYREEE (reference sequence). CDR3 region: CASSLAETGVTGELFF. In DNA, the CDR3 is TGTGCCAGCAGCTTGGCCGAGACAGGGGTCACCGGGGAGCTGTTTTTT.

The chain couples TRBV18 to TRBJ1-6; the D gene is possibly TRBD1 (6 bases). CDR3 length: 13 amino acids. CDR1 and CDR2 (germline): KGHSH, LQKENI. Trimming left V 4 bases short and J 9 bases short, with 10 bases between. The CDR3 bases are TGTGCCAGCTCACAGGGGGTTAGTTCACCCCTCCACTTT. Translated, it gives CASSQGVSSPLHF.

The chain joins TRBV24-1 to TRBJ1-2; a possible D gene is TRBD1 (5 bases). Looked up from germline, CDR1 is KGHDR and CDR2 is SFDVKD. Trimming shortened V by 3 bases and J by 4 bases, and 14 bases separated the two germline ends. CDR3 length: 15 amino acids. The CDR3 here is CATSDPNRSTYGYTF. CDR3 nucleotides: TGTGCCACCAGTGATCCGAACAGGTCTACCTATGGCTACACCTTC.

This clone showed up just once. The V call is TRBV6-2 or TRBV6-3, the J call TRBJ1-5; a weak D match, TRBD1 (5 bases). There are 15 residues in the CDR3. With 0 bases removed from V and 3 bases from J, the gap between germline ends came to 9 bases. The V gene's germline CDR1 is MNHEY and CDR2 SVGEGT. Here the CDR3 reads CASSYSGRNNQPQHF. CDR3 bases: TGTGCCAGCAGTTACTCGGGGCGGAACAATCAGCCCCAGCATTTT.

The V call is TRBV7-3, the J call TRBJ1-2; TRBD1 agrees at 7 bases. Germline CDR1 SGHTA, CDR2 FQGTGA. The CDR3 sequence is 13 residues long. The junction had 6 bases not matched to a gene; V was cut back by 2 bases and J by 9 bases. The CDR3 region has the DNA TGTGCCAGCAGCTTATCTGGGACAGAAAGCTACACCTTC. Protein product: CASSLSGTESYTF.